This T cell receptor beta chain emerged from a study of graft-versus-host responses after intestinal transplantation. About the research overall: Multivisceral, liver-intestinal, or isolated intestinal grafts went to recipients. Every recipient had anti-thymocyte globulin induction and roughly three years of tacrolimus plus steroids. Study-level points and caveats: Peak levels of circulating GvH clones tracked with early post-transplant HvG declines.

The method was immunoSEQ multiplex PCR; TCRdb's version includes in-frame clones alone and lacks a portion of them. Of about 100,000 clones in the sample, about 90% were seen once. Notes on this clone: Antigen specificity is unknown.

The sample was unstimulated CD4+ T cells sorted from spleen or lymph node cells, taken before transplant. The clonotype originates from a human donor who was the organ donor for an intestinal transplant.

DNA for the CDR3: TGTGCCAGCAGTTTATTGGGAGGGCGAAGAAACGAGCAGTACTTC. Protein product: CASSLLGGRRNEQYF. This rearrangement joins TRBV27 to TRBJ2-7, with 7 bases that match TRBD2. The germline V gene encodes CDR1 MNHEY and CDR2 SMNVEV (reference sequence). After removal of 1 base from V and 5 bases from J, the junction contained 8 bases not matched to a gene. CDR3 length: 15 residues.